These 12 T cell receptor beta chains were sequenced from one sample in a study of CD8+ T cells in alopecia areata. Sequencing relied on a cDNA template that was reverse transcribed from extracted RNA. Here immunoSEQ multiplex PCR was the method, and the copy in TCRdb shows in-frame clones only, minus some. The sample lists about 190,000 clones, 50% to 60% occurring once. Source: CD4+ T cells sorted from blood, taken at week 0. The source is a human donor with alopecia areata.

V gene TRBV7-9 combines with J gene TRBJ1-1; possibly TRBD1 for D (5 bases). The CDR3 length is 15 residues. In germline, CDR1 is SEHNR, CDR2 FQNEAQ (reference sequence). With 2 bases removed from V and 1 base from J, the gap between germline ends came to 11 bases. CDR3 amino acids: CASSLTAGPNTEAFF. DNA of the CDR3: TGTGCCAGCAGCTTAACAGCAGGGCCGAACACTGAAGCTTTCTTT. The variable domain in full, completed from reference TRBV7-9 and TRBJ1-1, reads DTGVSQNPRHKITKRGQNVTFRCDPISEHNRLYWYRQTLGQGPEFLTYFQNEAQLEKSRLLSDRFSAERPKGSFSTLEIQRTEQGDSAMYLCASSLTAGPNTEAFFGQGTRLTVV.

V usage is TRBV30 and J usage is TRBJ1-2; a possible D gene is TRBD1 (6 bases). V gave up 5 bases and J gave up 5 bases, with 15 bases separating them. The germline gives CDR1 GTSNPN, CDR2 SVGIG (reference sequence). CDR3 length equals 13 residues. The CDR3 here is CAWGETGDYGYTF. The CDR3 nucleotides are TGTGCCTGGGGGGAGACAGGAGATTATGGCTACACCTTC.

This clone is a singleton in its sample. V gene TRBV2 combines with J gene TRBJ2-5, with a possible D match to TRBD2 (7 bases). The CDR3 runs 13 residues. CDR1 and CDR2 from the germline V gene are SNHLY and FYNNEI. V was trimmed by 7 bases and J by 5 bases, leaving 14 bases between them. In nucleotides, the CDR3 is TGTGCCAGCACCCCGGGGGGCGGGGAGACCCAGTACTTC. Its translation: CASTPGGGETQYF.

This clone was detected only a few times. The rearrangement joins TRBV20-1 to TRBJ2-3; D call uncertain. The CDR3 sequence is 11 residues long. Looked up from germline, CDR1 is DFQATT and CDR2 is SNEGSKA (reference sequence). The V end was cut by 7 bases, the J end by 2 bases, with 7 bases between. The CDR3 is CSVGPTDTQYF. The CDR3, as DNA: TGCAGTGTGGGCCCCACAGATACGCAGTATTTT.

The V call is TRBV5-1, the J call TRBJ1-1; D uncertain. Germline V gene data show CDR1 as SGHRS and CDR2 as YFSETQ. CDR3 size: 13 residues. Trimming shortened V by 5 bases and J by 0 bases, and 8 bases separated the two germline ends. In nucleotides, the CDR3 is TGCGCCAGCAGGGAGGTCATGAACACTGAAGCTTTCTTT. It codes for CASREVMNTEAFF.

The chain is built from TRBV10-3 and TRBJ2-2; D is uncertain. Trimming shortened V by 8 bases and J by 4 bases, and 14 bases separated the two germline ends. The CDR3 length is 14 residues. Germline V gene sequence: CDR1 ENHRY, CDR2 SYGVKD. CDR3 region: CAIGRDTGTGELFF. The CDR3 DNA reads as TGTGCCATCGGGCGAGATACGGGCACCGGGGAGCTGTTTTTT.

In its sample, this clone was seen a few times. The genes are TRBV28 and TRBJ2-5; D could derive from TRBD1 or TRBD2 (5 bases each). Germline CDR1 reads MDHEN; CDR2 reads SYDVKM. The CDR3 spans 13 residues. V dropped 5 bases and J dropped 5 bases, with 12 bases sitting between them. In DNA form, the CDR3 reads TGTGCCAGCAGTCCCGAGGGGTGGGAGACCCAGTACTTC. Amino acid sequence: CASSPEGWETQYF.

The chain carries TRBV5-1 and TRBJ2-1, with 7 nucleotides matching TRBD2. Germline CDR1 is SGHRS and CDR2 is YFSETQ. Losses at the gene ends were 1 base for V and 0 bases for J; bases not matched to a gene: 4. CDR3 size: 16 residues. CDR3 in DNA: TGCGCCAGCAGCTTGTGGGGCGGGAGCTCCTACAATGAGCAGTTCTTC. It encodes CASSLWGGSSYNEQFF.

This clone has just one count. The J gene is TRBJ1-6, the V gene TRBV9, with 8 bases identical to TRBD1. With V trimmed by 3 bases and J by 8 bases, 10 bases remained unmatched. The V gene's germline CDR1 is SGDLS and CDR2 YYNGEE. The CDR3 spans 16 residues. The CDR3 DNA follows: TGTGCCAGCAGCGGCGAGGGACAGGTTAGAGATTCACCCCTCCACTTT. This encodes CASSGEGQVRDSPLHF.

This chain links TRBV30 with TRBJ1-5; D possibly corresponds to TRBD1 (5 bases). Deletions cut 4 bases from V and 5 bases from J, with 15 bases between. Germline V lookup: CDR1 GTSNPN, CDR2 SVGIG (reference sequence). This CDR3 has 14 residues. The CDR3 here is CAWTAPTEHQPQHF. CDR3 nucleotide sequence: TGTGCCTGGACTGCACCGACAGAGCATCAGCCCCAGCATTTT.

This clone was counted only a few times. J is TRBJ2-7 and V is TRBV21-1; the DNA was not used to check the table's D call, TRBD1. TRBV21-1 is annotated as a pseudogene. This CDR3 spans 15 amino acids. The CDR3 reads CASPQKVGAHYEQYF. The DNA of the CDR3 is TGTGCCAGCCCGCAGAAGGTGGGGGCCCACTACGAGCAGTACTTC.

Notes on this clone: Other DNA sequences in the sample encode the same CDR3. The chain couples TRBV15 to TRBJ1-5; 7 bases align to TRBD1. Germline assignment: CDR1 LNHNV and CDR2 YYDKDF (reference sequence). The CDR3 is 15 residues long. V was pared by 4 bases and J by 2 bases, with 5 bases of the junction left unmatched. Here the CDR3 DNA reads TGTGCCACCAGCAAGCAGGGGGGAGGCAATCAGCCCCAGCATTTT. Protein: CATSKQGGGNQPQHF.